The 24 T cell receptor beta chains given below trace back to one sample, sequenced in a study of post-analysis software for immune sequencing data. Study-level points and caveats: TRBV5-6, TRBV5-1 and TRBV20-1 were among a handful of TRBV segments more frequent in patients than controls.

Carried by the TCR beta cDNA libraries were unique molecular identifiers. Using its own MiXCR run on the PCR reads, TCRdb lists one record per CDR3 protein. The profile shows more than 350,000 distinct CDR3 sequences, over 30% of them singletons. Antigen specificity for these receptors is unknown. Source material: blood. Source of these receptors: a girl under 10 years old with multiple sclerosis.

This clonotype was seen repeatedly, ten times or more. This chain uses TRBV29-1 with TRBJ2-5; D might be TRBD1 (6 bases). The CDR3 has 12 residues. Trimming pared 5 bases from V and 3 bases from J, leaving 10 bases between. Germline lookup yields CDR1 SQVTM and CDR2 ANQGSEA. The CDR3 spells CSVRQAKETQYF. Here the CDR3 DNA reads TGCAGCGTTCGACAGGCAAAAGAGACCCAGTACTTC. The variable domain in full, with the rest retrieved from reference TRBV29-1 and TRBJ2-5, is SAVISQKPSRDICQRGTSLTIQCQVDSQVTMMFWYRQQPGQSLTLIATANQGSEATYESGFVIDKFPISRPNLTFSTLTVSNMSPEDSSIYLCSVRQAKETQYFGPGTRLLVL.

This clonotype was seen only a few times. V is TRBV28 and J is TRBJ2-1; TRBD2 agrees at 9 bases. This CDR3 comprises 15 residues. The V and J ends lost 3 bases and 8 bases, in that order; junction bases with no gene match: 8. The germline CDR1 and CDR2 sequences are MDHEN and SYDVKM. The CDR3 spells CASSFGGGGVYEQFF. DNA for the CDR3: TGTGCCAGCAGTTTTGGGGGCGGGGGGGTCTATGAGCAGTTCTTC.

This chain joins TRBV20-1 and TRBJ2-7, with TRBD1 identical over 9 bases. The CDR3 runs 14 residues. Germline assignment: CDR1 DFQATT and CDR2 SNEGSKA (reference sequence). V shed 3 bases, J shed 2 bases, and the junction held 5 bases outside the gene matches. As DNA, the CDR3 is TGCAGTGCTAGGCTTACAGGGGGCACCTACGAGCAGTACTTC. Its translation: CSARLTGGTYEQYF.

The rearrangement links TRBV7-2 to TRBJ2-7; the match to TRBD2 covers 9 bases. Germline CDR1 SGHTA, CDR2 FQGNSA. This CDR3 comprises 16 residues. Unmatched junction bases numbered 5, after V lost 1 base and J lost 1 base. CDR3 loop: CASSLVQLAGSYEQYF. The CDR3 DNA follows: TGTGCCAGCAGCTTAGTTCAACTAGCGGGTTCCTACGAGCAGTACTTC.

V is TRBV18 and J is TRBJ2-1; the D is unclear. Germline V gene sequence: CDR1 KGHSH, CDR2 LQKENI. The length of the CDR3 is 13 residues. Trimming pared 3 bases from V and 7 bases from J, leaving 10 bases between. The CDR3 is CASSPQARNEQFF. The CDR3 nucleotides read TGTGCCAGCTCACCCCAGGCGAGGAATGAGCAGTTCTTC.

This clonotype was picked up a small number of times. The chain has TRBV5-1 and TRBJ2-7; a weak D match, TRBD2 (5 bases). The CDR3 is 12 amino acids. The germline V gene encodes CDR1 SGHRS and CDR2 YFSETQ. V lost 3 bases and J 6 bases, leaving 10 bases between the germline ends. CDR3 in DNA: TGCGCCAGCAGCTGGTACGGACTCGAGCAGTACTTC. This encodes CASSWYGLEQYF. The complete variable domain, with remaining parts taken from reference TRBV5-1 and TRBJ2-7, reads KAGVTQTPRYLIKTRGQQVTLSCSPISGHRSVSWYQQTPGQGLQFLFEYFSETQRNKGNFPGRFSGRQFSNSRSEMNVSTLELGDSALYLCASSWYGLEQYFGPGTRLTVT.

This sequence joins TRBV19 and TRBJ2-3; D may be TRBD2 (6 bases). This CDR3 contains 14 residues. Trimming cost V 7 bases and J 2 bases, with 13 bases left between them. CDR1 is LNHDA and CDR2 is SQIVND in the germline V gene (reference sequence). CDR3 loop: CASKEGSTTDTQYF. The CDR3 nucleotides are TGTGCCAGTAAGGAGGGCAGCACCACAGATACGCAGTATTTT.

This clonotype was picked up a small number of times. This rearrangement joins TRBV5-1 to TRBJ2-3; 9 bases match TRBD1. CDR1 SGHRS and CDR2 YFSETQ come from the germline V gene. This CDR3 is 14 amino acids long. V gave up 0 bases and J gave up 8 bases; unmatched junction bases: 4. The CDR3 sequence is CASSLGTGVFTQYF. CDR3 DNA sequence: TGCGCCAGCAGCTTGGGGACAGGGGTTTTTACGCAGTATTTT.

The CDR3 is CSARAEDPNYGYTF. CDR3 DNA: TGCAGTGCTAGAGCGGAGGATCCTAACTATGGCTACACCTTC. This rearrangement joins TRBV20-1 to TRBJ1-2, with D unclear. V was cut by 1 base and J by 0 bases, with 9 bases left in between. CDR1 DFQATT and CDR2 SNEGSKA come from the germline V gene (reference sequence). There are 14 residues in the CDR3.

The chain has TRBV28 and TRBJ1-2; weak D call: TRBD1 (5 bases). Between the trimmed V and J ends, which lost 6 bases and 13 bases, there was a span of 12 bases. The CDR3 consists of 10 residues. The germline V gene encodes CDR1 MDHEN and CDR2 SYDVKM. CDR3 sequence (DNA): TGTGCCAGCAGCCGCATGGGGGTCACCTTC. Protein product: CASSRMGVTF.

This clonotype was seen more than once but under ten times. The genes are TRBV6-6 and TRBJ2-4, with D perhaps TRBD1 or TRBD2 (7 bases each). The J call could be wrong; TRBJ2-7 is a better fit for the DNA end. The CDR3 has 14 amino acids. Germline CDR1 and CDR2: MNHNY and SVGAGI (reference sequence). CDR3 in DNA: TGTGCCAGCAGTTACCAGGGGGGGGCGAACGAGCAGTACTTC. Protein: CASSYQGGANEQYF.

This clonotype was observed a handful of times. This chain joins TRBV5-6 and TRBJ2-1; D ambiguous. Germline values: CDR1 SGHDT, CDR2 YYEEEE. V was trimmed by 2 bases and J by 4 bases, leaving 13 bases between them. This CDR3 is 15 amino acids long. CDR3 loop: CASSFGDQTYNEQFF. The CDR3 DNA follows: TGTGCCAGCAGCTTTGGAGACCAGACATACAATGAGCAGTTCTTC.

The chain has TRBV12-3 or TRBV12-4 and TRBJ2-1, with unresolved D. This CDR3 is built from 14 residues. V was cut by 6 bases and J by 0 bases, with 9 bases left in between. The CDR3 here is CASRGFGSYNEQFF. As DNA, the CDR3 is TGTGCCAGCAGAGGTTTTGGCTCCTACAATGAGCAGTTCTTC.

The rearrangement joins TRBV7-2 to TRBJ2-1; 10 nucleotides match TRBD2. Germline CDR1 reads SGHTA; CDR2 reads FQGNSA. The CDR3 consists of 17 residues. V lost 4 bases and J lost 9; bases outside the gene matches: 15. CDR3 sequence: CASSSSGLSGGAGEQFF. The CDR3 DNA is TGTGCCAGCAGCTCCTCTGGTCTGAGCGGGGGGGCCGGTGAGCAGTTCTTC.

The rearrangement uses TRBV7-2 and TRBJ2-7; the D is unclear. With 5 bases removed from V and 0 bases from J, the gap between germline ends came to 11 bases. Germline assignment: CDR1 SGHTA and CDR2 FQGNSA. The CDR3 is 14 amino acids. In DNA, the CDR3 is TGTGCCAGCAGCCCGCCGGCTAGCTCCTACGAGCAGTACTTC. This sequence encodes CASSPPASSYEQYF.

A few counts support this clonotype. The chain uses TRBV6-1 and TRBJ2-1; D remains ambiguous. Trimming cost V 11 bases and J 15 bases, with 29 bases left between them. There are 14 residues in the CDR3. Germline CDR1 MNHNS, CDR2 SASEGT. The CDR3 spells CAAHLNHRASNGFF. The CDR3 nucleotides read TGTGCCGCCCACCTCAACCACCGGGCCTCTAATGGGTTCTTC.

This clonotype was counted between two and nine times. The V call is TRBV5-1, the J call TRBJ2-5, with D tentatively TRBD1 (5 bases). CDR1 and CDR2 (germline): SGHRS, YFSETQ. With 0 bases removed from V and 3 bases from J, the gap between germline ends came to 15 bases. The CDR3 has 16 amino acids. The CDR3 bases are TGCGCCAGCAGCTTGGAACTGGGGCCGGGTAAAGAGACCCAGTACTTC. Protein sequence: CASSLELGPGKETQYF.

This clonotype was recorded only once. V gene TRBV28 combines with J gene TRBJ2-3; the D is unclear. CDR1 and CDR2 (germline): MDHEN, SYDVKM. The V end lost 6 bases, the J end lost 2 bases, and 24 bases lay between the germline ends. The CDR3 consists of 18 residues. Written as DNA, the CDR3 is TGTGCCAGCAGCTACCCCCTTGCGACCGTTCCTTACACAGATACGCAGTATTTT. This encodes CASSYPLATVPYTDTQYF.

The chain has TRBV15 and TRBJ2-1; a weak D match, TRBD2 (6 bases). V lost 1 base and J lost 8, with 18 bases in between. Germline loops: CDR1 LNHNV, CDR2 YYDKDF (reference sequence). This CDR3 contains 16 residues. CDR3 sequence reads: CATSRGVGGRDHEQFF. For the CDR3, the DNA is TGTGCCACCAGCAGAGGGGTGGGGGGACGTGACCATGAGCAGTTCTTC.

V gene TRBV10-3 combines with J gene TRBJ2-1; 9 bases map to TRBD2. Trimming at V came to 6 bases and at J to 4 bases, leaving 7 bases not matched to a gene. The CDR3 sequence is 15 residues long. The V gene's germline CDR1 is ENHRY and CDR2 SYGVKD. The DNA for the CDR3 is TGTGCCATCAGCCCGGGACTAGCCTTTTACAATGAGCAGTTCTTC. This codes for CAISPGLAFYNEQFF.

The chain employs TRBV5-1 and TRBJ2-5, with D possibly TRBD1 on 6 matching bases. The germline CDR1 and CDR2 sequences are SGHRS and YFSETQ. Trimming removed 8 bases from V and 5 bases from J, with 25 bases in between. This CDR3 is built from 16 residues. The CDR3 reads CASLLQGLQSWETQYF. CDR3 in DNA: TGCGCCAGTCTCTTACAGGGTCTGCAGTCTTGGGAGACCCAGTACTTC.

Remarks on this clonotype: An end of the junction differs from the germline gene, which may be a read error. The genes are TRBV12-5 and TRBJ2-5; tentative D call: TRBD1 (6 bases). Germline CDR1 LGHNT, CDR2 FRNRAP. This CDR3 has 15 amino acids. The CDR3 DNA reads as TGTGCTAGTGGTTTGGCCGGGACACTTGGAGAGGCCCAGTACTTC. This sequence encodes CASGLAGTLGEAQYF.

The CDR3 DNA is TGTGCCAGCAGTTTATTCCGGGGGACGGAGACCCAGTACTTC. Translating gives CASSLFRGTETQYF. V usage is TRBV28 and J usage is TRBJ2-5; D may be TRBD2 (6 bases). This CDR3 has 14 amino acids. The germline gives CDR1 MDHEN, CDR2 SYDVKM. V was clipped by 1 base and J by 5 bases, with 11 bases between them.

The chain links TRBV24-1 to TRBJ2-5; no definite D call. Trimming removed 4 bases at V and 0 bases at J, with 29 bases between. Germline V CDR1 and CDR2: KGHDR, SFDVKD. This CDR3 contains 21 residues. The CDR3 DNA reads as TGTGCCACCAGTGACCGCCCCAACTTCACCGCCAGGCAGCCGTACCAAGAGACCCAGTACTTC. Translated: CATSDRPNFTARQPYQETQYF.